Listed here is a single T cell receptor (beta chain). These data come from a study of blood T cell repertoires in COVID-19. Study-level background: The samples span acute and convalescent COVID-19 from the United States, Italy and Spain. PBMCs, B-cell-depleted T cells, or T cells provided the cDNA or gDNA that made up the material.

Original analysis: The authors estimated nucleated cell counts from reference gene primer amplification. Sequencing was performed with immunoSEQ multiplex PCR; in TCRdb, only in-frame clones are kept and a portion is missing. Clone size and V and J calls were adopted from that table, with D and trimming inferred from the DNA. The sample shows approximately 260,000 clones, roughly nine tenths of them seen only once. The CDR3 runs 14 residues. V lost 1 base and J lost 4, with 11 bases in between. Germline V lookup: CDR1 SGHNT, CDR2 YYREEE (reference sequence). The chain carries TRBV5-4 and TRBJ1-1; weak D call: TRBD1 (6 bases). The material sequenced was peripheral blood. The clonotype was recovered from a man between 60 and 70 years old who had recovered from COVID-19. The CDR3 is CASSLLGGRTEAFF. DNA for the CDR3: TGTGCCAGCAGCTTGTTAGGGGGTCGCACTGAAGCTTTCTTT.